Following are 9 T cell receptor beta chains from one sample sequenced in a study of T cell repertoires in cytomegalovirus infection. TCRdb itself ran the reads through MiXCR, one entry per CDR3 protein. The table lists 150,000 or so distinct CDR3 sequences, over 30% of them singletons, with about 50% in the top ten. Their target antigens are unknown. Sample: CD8+ T cells from cultured PBMCs, taken from culture after CMV antigen stimulation. These receptors were taken from a human donor in good health (CMV status not recorded). Some clones in this sample may be carry-over from other donors' samples.

The chain has TRBV12-3 or TRBV12-4 and TRBJ1-5; D uncertain. The CDR3 consists of 13 residues. V was clipped by 8 bases and J by 7 bases, with 15 bases between them. CDR3 DNA: TGTGCCAGCGGACTTAGTATTCGGCAGCCCCAGCATTTT. Its translation: CASGLSIRQPQHF.

This clonotype has a single count. In nucleotides, the CDR3 is TGTGCCAGCAGGTCAGCGGGGGACCTCGGCACAGATACGCAGTATTTT. Protein product: CASRSAGDLGTDTQYF. The chain combines TRBV7-8 with TRBJ2-3; 8 bases map to TRBD2. V was pared by 6 bases and J by 1 base, with 9 bases of the junction left unmatched. This CDR3 comprises 16 residues. Germline V gives CDR1 SGHVS, CDR2 FQNEAQ. Based on the CDR3 plus reference TRBV7-8 and TRBJ2-3, the full variable domain is GAGVSQSPRYKVAKRGQDVALRCDPISGHVSLFWYQQALGQGPEFLTYFQNEAQLDKSGLPSDRFFAERPEGSVSTLKIQRTQQEDSAVYLCASRSAGDLGTDTQYFGPGTRLTVL.

V gene TRBV27 combines with J gene TRBJ2-7; TRBD1 aligns across 7 bases. This CDR3 contains 13 residues. V was pared by 8 bases and J by 7 bases, with 11 bases of the junction left unmatched. Per germline, CDR1 MNHEY and CDR2 SMNVEV (reference sequence). CDR3 amino acids: CASADIGRGEQYF. The CDR3 DNA reads as TGTGCCAGCGCGGACATTGGCAGGGGGGAGCAGTACTTC.

The V gene is TRBV25-1, the J gene TRBJ1-1, with a tentative D call TRBD1 (5 bases). The V and J ends lost 1 base and 0 bases respectively, with 9 bases between them. CDR3 length: 15 residues. CDR1 is MGHDK and CDR2 is SYGVNS in the germline V gene. CDR3 protein: CASSEWDGMNTEAFF. The CDR3 DNA sequence: TGTGCCAGCAGTGAATGGGACGGAATGAACACTGAAGCTTTCTTT.

This clonotype was picked up a small number of times. J is TRBJ1-5 and V is TRBV12-3 or TRBV12-4, with D uncertain. The CDR3 extends over 14 amino acids. V was clipped by 5 bases and J by 3 bases, with 11 bases between them. In nucleotides, the CDR3 is TGTGCCAGCAGTACTTTTAGGAACAATCAGCCCCAGCATTTT. This codes for CASSTFRNNQPQHF.

There are many counts of this clonotype. The rearrangement links TRBV12-3 or TRBV12-4 to TRBJ2-3, with 12 bases identical to TRBD2. The CDR3 length is 17 residues. J was trimmed by 0 bases and V by 5 bases; bases with no gene match: 6. The CDR3 coding sequence is TGTGCCAGCAGTCCGAGGACTAGCGGGGTTAGCACAGATACGCAGTATTTT. This sequence encodes CASSPRTSGVSTDTQYF.

The genes are TRBV11-3 and TRBJ2-5; 11 bases match TRBD2. Trimming removed 5 bases from V and 0 bases from J; junction bases left unmatched: 8. The germline gives CDR1 SGHNT, CDR2 YENEEA. This CDR3 contains 17 residues. CDR3 sequence reads: CASSPGLAGEYQETQYF. The CDR3 nucleotides read TGTGCCAGCAGCCCTGGACTAGCGGGCGAGTACCAAGAGACCCAGTACTTC.

The J gene is TRBJ2-3, the V gene TRBV2; D possibly matches TRBD1 or TRBD2 (5 bases each). CDR3 length: 14 amino acids. Trimming removed 8 bases at V and 0 bases at J, with 12 bases between. Germline CDR1 is SNHLY and CDR2 is FYNNEI. CDR3 protein: CASRGSSSTDTQYF. The DNA for the CDR3 is TGTGCCAGCCGGGGCAGTTCTAGCACAGATACGCAGTATTTT.

This clonotype appeared a few times. The CDR3 is CSASTGNTGELFF. CDR3 in DNA: TGCAGTGCTAGCACAGGCAACACCGGGGAGCTGTTTTTT. The chain combines TRBV20-1 with TRBJ2-2, with D maybe TRBD1 (5 bases). Trimming took 3 bases from V and 2 from J, leaving 7 bases between them. The CDR3 consists of 13 residues. The germline CDR1 and CDR2 sequences are DFQATT and SNEGSKA (reference sequence).